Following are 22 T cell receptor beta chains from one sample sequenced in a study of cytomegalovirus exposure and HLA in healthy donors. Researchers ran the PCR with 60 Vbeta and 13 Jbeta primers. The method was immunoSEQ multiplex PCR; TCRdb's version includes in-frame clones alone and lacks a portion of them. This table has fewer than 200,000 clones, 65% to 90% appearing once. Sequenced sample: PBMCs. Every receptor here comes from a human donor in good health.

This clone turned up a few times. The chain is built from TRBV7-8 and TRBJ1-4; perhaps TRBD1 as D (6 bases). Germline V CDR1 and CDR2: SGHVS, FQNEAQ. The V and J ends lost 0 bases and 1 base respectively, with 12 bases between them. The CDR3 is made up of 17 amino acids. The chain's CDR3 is CASSLATGKGTNEKLFF. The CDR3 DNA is TGTGCCAGCAGCTTAGCAACAGGGAAGGGAACTAATGAAAAACTGTTTTTT.

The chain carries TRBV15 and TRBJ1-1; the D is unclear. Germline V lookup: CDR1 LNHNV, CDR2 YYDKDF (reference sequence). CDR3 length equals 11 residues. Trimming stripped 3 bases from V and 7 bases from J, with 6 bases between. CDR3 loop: CATSRAGEAFF. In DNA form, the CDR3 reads TGTGCCACCAGCAGGGCAGGTGAAGCTTTCTTT.

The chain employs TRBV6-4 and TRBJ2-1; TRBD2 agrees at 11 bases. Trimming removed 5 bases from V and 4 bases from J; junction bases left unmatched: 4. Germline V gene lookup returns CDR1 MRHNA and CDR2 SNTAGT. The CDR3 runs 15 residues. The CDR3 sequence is CASSKGLAEYNEQFF. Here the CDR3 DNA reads TGTGCCAGCAGTAAGGGACTAGCGGAATACAATGAGCAGTTCTTC.

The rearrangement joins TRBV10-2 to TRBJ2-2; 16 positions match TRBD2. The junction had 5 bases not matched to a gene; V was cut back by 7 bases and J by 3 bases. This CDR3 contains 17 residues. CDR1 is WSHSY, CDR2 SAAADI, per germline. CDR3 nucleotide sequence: TGCGCCAGCACGGGACTAGCGGGGGGGCCGGACACCGGGGAGCTGTTTTTT. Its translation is CASTGLAGGPDTGELFF.

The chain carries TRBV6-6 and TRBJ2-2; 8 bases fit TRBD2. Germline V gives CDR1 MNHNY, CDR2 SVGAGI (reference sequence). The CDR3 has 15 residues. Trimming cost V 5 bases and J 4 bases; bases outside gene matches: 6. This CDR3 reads CASSSRGGTTGELFF. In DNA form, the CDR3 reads TGTGCCAGCAGTAGCCGCGGGGGGACCACCGGGGAGCTGTTTTTT.

CDR3 coding DNA: TGTGCCAGCAGCGTAGTTGTCGCGGGGGGGAGCGGGGAGCTGTTTTTT. Its translation: CASSVVVAGGSGELFF. This rearrangement joins TRBV9 to TRBJ2-2; TRBD2 matches at 9 bases. Trimming at V came to 0 bases and at J to 7 bases, leaving 7 bases not matched to a gene. CDR3 length equals 16 residues. Germline assignment: CDR1 SGDLS and CDR2 YYNGEE.

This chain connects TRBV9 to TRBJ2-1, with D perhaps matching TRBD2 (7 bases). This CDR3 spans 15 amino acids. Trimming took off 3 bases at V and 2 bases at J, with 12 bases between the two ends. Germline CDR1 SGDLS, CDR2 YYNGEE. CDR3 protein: CASSASGGPYNEQFF. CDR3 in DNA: TGTGCCAGCAGCGCGTCGGGGGGCCCCTACAATGAGCAGTTCTTC.

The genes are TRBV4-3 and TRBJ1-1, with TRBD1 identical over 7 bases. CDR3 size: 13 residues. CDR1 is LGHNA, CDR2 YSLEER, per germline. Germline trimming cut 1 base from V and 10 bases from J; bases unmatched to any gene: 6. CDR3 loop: CASSQGHRGGAFF. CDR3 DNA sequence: TGCGCCAGCAGCCAAGGCCACAGGGGAGGAGCTTTCTTT.

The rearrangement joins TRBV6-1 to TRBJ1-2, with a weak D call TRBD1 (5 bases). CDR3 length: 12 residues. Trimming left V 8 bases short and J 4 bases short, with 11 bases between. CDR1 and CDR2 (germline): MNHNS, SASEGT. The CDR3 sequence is CASSPDSYGYTF. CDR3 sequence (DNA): TGTGCCAGCTCCCCAGACAGCTATGGCTACACCTTC.

The CDR3 region is CASSPGTGGSYGYTF. In DNA, the CDR3 is TGTGCCAGCAGCCCAGGGACAGGGGGATCCTATGGCTACACCTTC. V usage is TRBV7-2 and J usage is TRBJ1-2; 11 bases fit TRBD1. The CDR3 runs to 15 residues. Germline V gene lookup returns CDR1 SGHTA and CDR2 FQGNSA. V lost 5 bases to trimming and J lost 4 bases; unmatched junction nucleotides: 6.

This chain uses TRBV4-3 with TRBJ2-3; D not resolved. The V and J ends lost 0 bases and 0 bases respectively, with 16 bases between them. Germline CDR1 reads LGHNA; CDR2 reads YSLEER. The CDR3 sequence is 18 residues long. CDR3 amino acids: CASSQDSETPSSTDTQYF. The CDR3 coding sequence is TGCGCCAGCAGCCAAGATTCAGAGACACCCTCTAGCACAGATACGCAGTATTTT.

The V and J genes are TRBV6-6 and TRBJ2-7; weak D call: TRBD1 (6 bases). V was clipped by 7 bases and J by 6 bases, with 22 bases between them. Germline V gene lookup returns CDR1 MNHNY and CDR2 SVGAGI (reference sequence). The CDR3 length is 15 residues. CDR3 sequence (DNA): TGTGCCAGCACCTCAATAGGGTTGGGGGCCCCCGAGCAGTACTTC. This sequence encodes CASTSIGLGAPEQYF.

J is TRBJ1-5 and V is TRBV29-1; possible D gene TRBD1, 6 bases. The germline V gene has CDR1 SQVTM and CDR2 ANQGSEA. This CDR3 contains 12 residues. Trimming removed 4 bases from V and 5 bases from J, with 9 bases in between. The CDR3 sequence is CSVGDIDQPQHF. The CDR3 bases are TGCAGCGTTGGGGACATCGATCAGCCCCAGCATTTT.

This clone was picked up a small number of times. The CDR3 DNA follows: TGTGCCAGCCAGGGTGTATACGAGCAGTACTTC. This translates into CASQGVYEQYF. The chain employs TRBV7-9 and TRBJ2-7, with D possibly TRBD1 on 5 matching bases. Germline CDR1 reads SEHNR; CDR2 reads FQNEAQ (reference sequence). CDR3 length equals 11 residues. V lost 8 bases and J lost 4, with 9 bases in between.

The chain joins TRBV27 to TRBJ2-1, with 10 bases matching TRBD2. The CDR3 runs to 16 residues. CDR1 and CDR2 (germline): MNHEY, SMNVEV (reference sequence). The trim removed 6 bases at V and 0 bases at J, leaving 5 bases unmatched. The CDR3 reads CASSVAGGSSYNEQFF. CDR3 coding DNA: TGTGCCAGCAGCGTAGCGGGGGGCAGCTCCTACAATGAGCAGTTCTTC.

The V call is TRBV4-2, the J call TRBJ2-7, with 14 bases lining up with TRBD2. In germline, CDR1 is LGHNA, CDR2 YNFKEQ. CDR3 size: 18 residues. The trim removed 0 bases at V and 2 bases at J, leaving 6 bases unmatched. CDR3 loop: CASSQDGTSGGTTYEQYF. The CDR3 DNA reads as TGTGCCAGCAGCCAAGACGGGACTAGCGGGGGCACTACCTACGAGCAGTACTTC.

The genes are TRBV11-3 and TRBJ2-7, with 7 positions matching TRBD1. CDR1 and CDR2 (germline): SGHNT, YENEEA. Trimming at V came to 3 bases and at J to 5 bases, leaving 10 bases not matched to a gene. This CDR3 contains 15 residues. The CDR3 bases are TGTGCCAGCAGCTTTGGGGACAGATTAGATAACGAGCAGTACTTC. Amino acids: CASSFGDRLDNEQYF. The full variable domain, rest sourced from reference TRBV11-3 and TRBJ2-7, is EAGVVQSPRYKIIEKKQPVAFWCNPISGHNTLYWYLQNLGQGPELLIRYENEEAVDDSQLPKDRFSAERLKGVDSTLKIQPAELGDSAVYLCASSFGDRLDNEQYFGPGTRLTVT.

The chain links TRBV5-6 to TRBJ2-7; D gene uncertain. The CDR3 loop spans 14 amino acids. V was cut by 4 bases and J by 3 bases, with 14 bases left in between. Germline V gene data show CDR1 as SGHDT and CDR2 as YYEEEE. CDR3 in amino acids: CASSPSEYSYEQYF. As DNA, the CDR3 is TGTGCCAGCAGCCCTTCCGAGTATAGCTACGAGCAGTACTTC.

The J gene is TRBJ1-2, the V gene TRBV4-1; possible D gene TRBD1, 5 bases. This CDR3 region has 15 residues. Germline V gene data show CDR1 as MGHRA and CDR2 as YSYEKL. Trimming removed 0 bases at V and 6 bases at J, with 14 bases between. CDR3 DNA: TGCGCCAGCAGCCAAGAATTTCTCCAGGGCCATGGCTACACCTTC. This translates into CASSQEFLQGHGYTF.

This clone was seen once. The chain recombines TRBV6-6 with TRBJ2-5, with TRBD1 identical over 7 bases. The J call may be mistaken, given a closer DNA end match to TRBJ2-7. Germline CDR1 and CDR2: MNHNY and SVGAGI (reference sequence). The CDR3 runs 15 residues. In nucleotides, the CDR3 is TGTGCCAGCAGTTACTATCCAGGGGGTCCCTACGAGCAGTACTTC. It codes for CASSYYPGGPYEQYF.

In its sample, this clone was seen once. The CDR3 here is CASSHTSGGYNEQFF. As DNA, the CDR3 is TGTGCCAGCAGTCACACTAGCGGGGGCTACAATGAGCAGTTCTTC. The V gene is TRBV6-5, the J gene TRBJ2-1, with 11 bases lining up with TRBD2. The CDR3 has 15 amino acids. Germline V lookup: CDR1 MNHEY, CDR2 SVGAGI. J lost 3 bases, V lost 5 bases, and 3 bases had no gene match.

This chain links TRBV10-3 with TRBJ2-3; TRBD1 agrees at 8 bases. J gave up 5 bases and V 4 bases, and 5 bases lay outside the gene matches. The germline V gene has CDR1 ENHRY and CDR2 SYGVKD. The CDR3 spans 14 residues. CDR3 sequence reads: CAISAGQGVDTQYF. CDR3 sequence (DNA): TGTGCCATCAGTGCCGGACAGGGAGTAGATACGCAGTATTTT.